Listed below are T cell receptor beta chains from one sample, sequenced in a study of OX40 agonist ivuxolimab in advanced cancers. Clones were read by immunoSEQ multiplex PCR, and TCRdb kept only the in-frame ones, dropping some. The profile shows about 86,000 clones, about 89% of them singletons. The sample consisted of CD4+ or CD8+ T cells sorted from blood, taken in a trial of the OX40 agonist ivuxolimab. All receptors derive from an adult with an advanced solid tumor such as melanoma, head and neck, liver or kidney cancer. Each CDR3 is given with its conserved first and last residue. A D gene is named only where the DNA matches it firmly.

CASRGGAYEQYF,TRBV6-5,.,TRBJ2-7,12
CASSEGVGFTYEQYF,TRBV2,.,TRBJ2-7,15
CASSTQRERTYEQYF,TRBV19,TRBD2,TRBJ2-7,15
CASSLDDRAGANVLTF,TRBV11-3,TRBD1,TRBJ2-6,16
CSVGGFGETQYF,TRBV29-1,.,TRBJ2-5,12
CASSHTGEGSYEQYF,TRBV4-1,.,TRBJ2-7,15
CASRGRAITGELFF,TRBV28,TRBD2,TRBJ2-2,14
CASSDWAPWNEQFF,TRBV6-1,.,TRBJ2-1,14
CASSKRPLAEAPYNEQFF,TRBV21-1,.,TRBJ2-1,18
CASSLGFGVSSYNEQFF,TRBV7-9,.,TRBJ2-1,17
CASHARADTGELFF,TRBV6-1,.,TRBJ2-2,14
CASSLESYLSGANVLTF,TRBV5-1,.,TRBJ2-6,17
CASSLYSAYEQYF,TRBV28,.,TRBJ2-7,13
CASSLSIASEQYF,TRBV27,.,TRBJ2-7,13
CSSYSFGKGYTF,TRBV29-1,.,TRBJ1-2,12
CASSYPGHSYEQYF,TRBV6-5,.,TRBJ2-7,14
CSVEAGYPNYGYTF,TRBV29-1,.,TRBJ1-2,14
CASSFLQDTEAFF,TRBV7-2,.,TRBJ1-1,13
CASSSGSSSYNEQFF,TRBV5-1,.,TRBJ2-1,15
CASSQEPRGNYGYTF,TRBV14,TRBD1,TRBJ1-2,15
CASSYSNEPDTQYF,TRBV6-5,.,TRBJ2-3,14
CSVDWTSGRDTQYF,TRBV29-1,TRBD2,TRBJ2-3,14
CASSLDGLLSGNTIYF,TRBV19,.,TRBJ1-3,16
CASSLVTYNEKLFF,TRBV11-2,.,TRBJ1-4,14
CASSVGGLADYNEQFF,TRBV9,TRBD2,TRBJ2-1,16
CASSVDVQLETQYF,TRBV9,.,TRBJ2-5,14
CASSLRTASEQYF,TRBV11-3,.,TRBJ2-7,13
CASSQDTYEQYF,TRBV4-1,.,TRBJ2-7,12
CASSGGQGLLSNQPQHF,TRBV19,TRBD1,TRBJ1-5,17
CASSFNRRAGPRNEQFF,TRBV11-2,TRBD2,TRBJ2-1,17
CASSPDRGTNEKLFF,TRBV5-4,TRBD1,TRBJ1-4,15
CASSSDTRNTGELFF,TRBV27,.,TRBJ2-2,15
CASSLRQGAYNEQFF,TRBV18,TRBD1,TRBJ2-1,15
CASSFTWNTEAFF,TRBV28,.,TRBJ1-1,13
CASRSTRGQETQYF,TRBV5-1,TRBD1,TRBJ2-5,14
CASSPPSYEQYF,TRBV18,.,TRBJ2-7,12
CASGQSHEQYF,TRBV27,.,TRBJ2-7,11
CASSLFPTSSSYNEQFF,TRBV5-1,.,TRBJ2-1,17
CASSVFGGVSGNTIYF,TRBV9,.,TRBJ1-3,16
CASRSSYNEQFF,TRBV7-6,.,TRBJ2-1,12
CASSPRLSATQETQYF,TRBV23-1,.,TRBJ2-5,16
CASRVKKGISYNEQFF,TRBV7-8,.,TRBJ2-1,16
CASSSGQISYEQYF,TRBV7-9,.,TRBJ2-7,14
CASSYAGGGELFF,TRBV6-5,.,TRBJ2-2,13
CASSLERAGTEAFF,TRBV11-2,.,TRBJ1-1,14
CAIGTGAEQYF,TRBV10-3,TRBD1,TRBJ2-7,11
CASSQGLAGLHNEQFF,TRBV14,TRBD2,TRBJ2-1,16
CASGPYQPQHF,TRBV27,.,TRBJ1-5,11
CASSIVVDGNTIYF,TRBV19,.,TRBJ1-3,14
CASSIGTAGGKEETQYF,TRBV19,TRBD1,TRBJ2-5,17
CASSESAGDTQPQHF,TRBV25-1,.,TRBJ1-5,15
CASSLENSPLHF,TRBV11-3,.,TRBJ1-6,12
CASSINYEQYF,TRBV28,.,TRBJ2-7,11
CASTKSAGGSSYEQYF,TRBV27,TRBD2,TRBJ2-7,16
CASSQEGDGTEAFF,TRBV4-1,.,TRBJ1-1,14
CASSRGYEQYF,TRBV28,.,TRBJ2-7,11
CASSFQGAYEQYF,TRBV5-1,TRBD1,TRBJ2-7,13
CASSQQETQYF,TRBV2,.,TRBJ2-5,11
CASSFAPSYEQYF,TRBV5-1,.,TRBJ2-7,13